The 8 T cell receptor beta chains given below trace back to one sample, sequenced in a study of OX40 agonist ivuxolimab in advanced cancers. Only in-frame clones appear in the TCRdb table, and some are missing; sequencing was by immunoSEQ multiplex PCR. The sample contains 40,000 to 60,000 clones, roughly 90% of which appear only once. The source was CD4+ or CD8+ T cells sorted from blood, collected in a trial of the OX40 agonist ivuxolimab. The receptors here all came from an adult with an advanced solid tumor such as melanoma, head and neck, liver or kidney cancer.

The gene calls are TRBV5-6 and TRBJ2-7; 12 nucleotides agree with TRBD1. This CDR3 comprises 14 residues. Germline CDR1 is SGHDT and CDR2 is YYEEEE. V gave up 6 bases and J gave up 3 bases; unmatched junction bases: 4. CDR3 protein: CASTGTGGLYEQYF. In DNA, the CDR3 is TGTGCCAGCACCGGGACAGGGGGCCTCTACGAGCAGTACTTC.

The V call is TRBV28, the J call TRBJ2-5; maybe TRBD1 (5 bases). Germline values: CDR1 MDHEN, CDR2 SYDVKM. The CDR3 sequence is 13 residues long. The V end was cut by 3 bases, the J end by 2 bases, with 7 bases between. CDR3 sequence (DNA): TGTGCCAGCAGTTTGACAGAACAAGAGACCCAGTACTTC. Amino acids: CASSLTEQETQYF.

This clone was recorded once. J is TRBJ2-7 and V is TRBV27; 7 bases are a match to TRBD1. Per the germline V gene, CDR1 is MNHEY and CDR2 is SMNVEV (reference sequence). V lost 8 bases to trimming and J lost 2 bases; unmatched junction nucleotides: 6. This CDR3 region has 13 residues. The CDR3 loop reads CASGWDSTYEQYF. The DNA of the CDR3 is TGTGCCAGCGGCTGGGACAGCACCTACGAGCAGTACTTC.

V gene TRBV28 combines with J gene TRBJ1-3; a possible D gene is TRBD1 (5 bases). The V gene lost 2 bases and the J gene lost 0 bases, with 8 bases spanning the gap. The CDR3 totals 15 residues. Germline CDR1 is MDHEN and CDR2 is SYDVKM. The CDR3 reads CASSLPGDSGNTIYF. DNA of the CDR3: TGTGCCAGCAGTTTACCGGGGGACTCTGGAAACACCATATATTTT. Full variable domain (outside the CDR3, taken from reference TRBV28 and TRBJ1-3): DVKVTQSSRYLVKRTGEKVFLECVQDMDHENMFWYRQDPGLGLRLIYFSYDVKMKEKGDIPEGYSVSREKKERFSLILESASTNQTSMYLCASSLPGDSGNTIYFGEGSWLTVV.

The genes are TRBV10-2 and TRBJ1-5; 11 bases line up with TRBD1. Germline V lookup: CDR1 WSHSY, CDR2 SAAADI. Germline trimming cut 10 bases from V and 6 bases from J; bases unmatched to any gene: 5. CDR3 length: 13 amino acids. In DNA form, the CDR3 reads TGCGCCACGTGGACAGGGGGCCGTCAGCCCCAGCATTTT. Residues: CATWTGGRQPQHF.

The CDR3 here is CASSETSTGELFF. The CDR3 nucleotides read TGTGCCAGCAGCGAGACTAGTACCGGGGAGCTGTTTTTT. The rearrangement uses TRBV5-6 and TRBJ2-2; perhaps TRBD2 as D (6 bases). The CDR3 totals 13 residues. Germline CDR1 and CDR2: SGHDT and YYEEEE. V was trimmed by 4 bases and J by 5 bases, leaving 9 bases between them.

This rearrangement joins TRBV9 to TRBJ2-5; TRBD2 matches 7 bases. The germline V gene has CDR1 SGDLS and CDR2 YYNGEE. The CDR3 extends over 13 amino acids. V was clipped by 7 bases and J by 2 bases; unmatched bases: 5. CDR3 amino acids: CASGSGAQETQYF. The CDR3 DNA is TGTGCCAGCGGAAGCGGGGCTCAAGAGACCCAGTACTTC.

This sequence joins TRBV7-2 and TRBJ2-1; TRBD1 agrees at 11 bases. The J segment lost 9 bases and the V segment lost 0 bases, leaving 10 bases of the junction unmatched. CDR3 length: 17 amino acids. Germline V lookup: CDR1 SGHTA, CDR2 FQGNSA. CDR3 region: CASSLAGQGGFLGEQFF. The CDR3 DNA reads as TGTGCCAGCAGCTTAGCGGGACAGGGGGGGTTTTTGGGTGAGCAGTTCTTC.